Each of the 6 T cell receptor beta chains below was sequenced from the same sample in a study of human T cells and chemical hapten exposure. The sample's time point: patch test 1, 2 weeks after DPC sensitization. The treatment denotes: therapeutic diphenylcyclopropenone sensitization with weekly scalp DPC. One entry per CDR3 protein results from TCRdb running MiXCR on the RACE reads. The sample comprises some 180,000 distinct CDR3 sequences, approximately 20% of which are singletons, and roughly 6.7% rests with the top ten. The sequencing used whole blood, collected in connection with sensitization to the hapten diphenylcyclopropenone (DPC). Receptors originate from a woman aged 45-65 years with alopecia areata. Some clones in this sample may be carry-over from other donors' samples.

This rearrangement joins TRBV20-1 to TRBJ2-3, with 9 nucleotides matching TRBD2. Germline V gives CDR1 DFQATT, CDR2 SNEGSKA (reference sequence). The CDR3 contains 15 residues. The V gene end was trimmed by 3 bases and the J gene end by 4 bases; junction bases not matched to a gene: 8. The CDR3 loop reads CSASQAGGVADTQYF. For the CDR3, the DNA is TGCAGTGCTAGTCAAGCGGGAGGTGTGGCAGATACGCAGTATTTT.

V and J are TRBV27 and TRBJ1-3; TRBD1 is a possible D gene (5 bases). V lost 3 bases and J 2 bases, leaving 8 bases between the germline ends. This CDR3 has 14 amino acids. Germline V lookup: CDR1 MNHEY, CDR2 SMNVEV (reference sequence). CDR3 sequence (DNA): TGTGCCAGCAGTTTTTTGGGGCCTGGAAACACCATATATTTT. Translated: CASSFLGPGNTIYF.

The chain recombines TRBV7-8 with TRBJ2-3, with D possibly matching TRBD1 (6 bases). Germline assignment: CDR1 SGHVS and CDR2 FQNEAQ. This CDR3 has 15 amino acids. V dropped 5 bases and J dropped 3 bases, with 15 bases sitting between them. This CDR3 is CASSVQTGRTDTQYF. The CDR3 DNA sequence: TGTGCCAGCAGCGTACAAACAGGGAGAACAGATACGCAGTATTTT.

This chain links TRBV6-5 with TRBJ1-1; a possible D gene is TRBD1 (6 bases). Germline values: CDR1 MNHEY, CDR2 SVGAGI. The CDR3 runs 15 residues. V dropped 5 bases and J dropped 3 bases, with 16 bases sitting between them. CDR3 loop: CASSPQGTGDTEAFF. Written as DNA, the CDR3 is TGTGCCAGCAGTCCCCAGGGGACGGGGGACACTGAAGCTTTCTTT.

The chain employs TRBV2 and TRBJ2-5; 13 bases match TRBD2. CDR1 and CDR2 from the germline V gene are SNHLY and FYNNEI. J gave up 5 bases and V 5 bases, and 11 bases lay outside the gene matches. The CDR3 extends over 17 amino acids. In nucleotides, the CDR3 is TGTGCCAGCAGTCCATCTGGACTAGCGGGAGAGGGGGAGACCCAGTACTTC. Translated: CASSPSGLAGEGETQYF.

The chain links TRBV5-1 to TRBJ2-1, with TRBD1 identical over 9 bases. Looked up from germline, CDR1 is SGHRS and CDR2 is YFSETQ. The CDR3 covers 17 residues. The J segment lost 2 bases and the V segment lost 5 bases, leaving 11 bases of the junction unmatched. CDR3 sequence: CASSRIPQGATYNEQFF. CDR3 DNA: TGCGCCAGCAGTCGGATACCACAGGGGGCCACCTACAATGAGCAGTTCTTC.